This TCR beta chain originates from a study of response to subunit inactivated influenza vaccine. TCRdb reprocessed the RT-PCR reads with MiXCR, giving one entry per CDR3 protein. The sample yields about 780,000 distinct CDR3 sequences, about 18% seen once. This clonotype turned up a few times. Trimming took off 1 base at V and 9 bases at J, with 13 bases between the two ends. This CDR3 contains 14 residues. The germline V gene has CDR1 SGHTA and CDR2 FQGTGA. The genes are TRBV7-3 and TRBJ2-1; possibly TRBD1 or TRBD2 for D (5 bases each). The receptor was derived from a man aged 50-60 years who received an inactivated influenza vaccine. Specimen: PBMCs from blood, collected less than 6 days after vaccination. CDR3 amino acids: CASSLKGTDSEQFF. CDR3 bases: TGTGCCAGCAGCTTAAAGGGGACGGATAGTGAGCAGTTCTTC.